These 10 T cell receptor beta chains share one sample of origin, sequenced in a study of blood T cell repertoires in COVID-19. Assay: immunoSEQ multiplex PCR; the TCRdb copy retains only in-frame clones and omits some. This sample has 200,000 to 250,000 clones; roughly nine tenths occur once, and the top ten carry 3% to 3.5%. The sample taken for sequencing was PBMCs or T cells enriched from blood (not recorded which). The receptor source for this set is a woman in her 50s in a cohort exposed to, infected with or recovered from COVID-19 (not recorded which).

As for this clone: At one end, the junction sequence differs from germline, possibly due to a read error. The CDR3 nucleotides read TGTGCCTGGAGTGTAAAGGGGTATATTTCACCCCTCCACTTT. It yields the protein CAWSVKGYISPLHF. J is TRBJ1-6 and V is TRBV30; maybe TRBD1 (5 bases). The CDR3 has 14 residues. Germline-derived CDR1 and CDR2 are GTSNPN and SVGIG (reference sequence).

A few counts support this clone. This chain joins TRBV19 and TRBJ1-5, with D uncertain. Per the germline V gene, CDR1 is LNHDA and CDR2 is SQIVND (reference sequence). CDR3 length: 16 residues. Trimming took off 6 bases at V and 0 bases at J, with 15 bases between the two ends. CDR3 in DNA: TGTGCCAGTAGAAACCACGGGAGTTATAGCAATCAGCCCCAGCATTTT. It yields the protein CASRNHGSYSNQPQHF.

This chain links TRBV4-3 with TRBJ2-2, with D possibly matching TRBD2 (5 bases). Trimming took off 4 bases at V and 5 bases at J, with 17 bases between the two ends. CDR3 length equals 16 residues. Germline V lookup: CDR1 LGHNA, CDR2 YSLEER. CDR3: CASSLNRGLGTGELFF. CDR3 DNA: TGCGCCAGCAGCCTAAACCGGGGTTTGGGGACCGGGGAGCTGTTTTTT.

This clone appeared once. This chain connects TRBV10-3 to TRBJ1-2; possible D gene TRBD1, 6 bases. CDR1 ENHRY and CDR2 SYGVKD come from the germline V gene. The V end lost 8 bases, the J end lost 5 bases, and 18 bases lay between the germline ends. The CDR3 covers 14 residues. DNA of the CDR3: TGTGCCATCTTTAATAAACAGGGATATTATGGCTACACCTTC. Translated, it gives CAIFNKQGYYGYTF.

This chain connects TRBV6-5 to TRBJ1-3; tentatively, D is TRBD1 (6 bases). Trimming removed 5 bases at V and 0 bases at J, with 11 bases between. The CDR3 contains 15 residues. CDR1 and CDR2 from the germline V gene are MNHEY and SVGAGI. The CDR3 here is CASSQGISSGNTIYF. The CDR3 DNA is TGTGCCAGCAGTCAGGGGATCTCCTCTGGAAACACCATATATTTT.

V usage is TRBV6-5 and J usage is TRBJ2-2; tentative D call: TRBD2 (5 bases). CDR1 and CDR2 from the germline V gene are MNHEY and SVGAGI. The V end was cut by 2 bases, the J end by 7 bases, with 11 bases between. The CDR3 totals 14 residues. CDR3 sequence (DNA): TGTGCCAGCAGTTACGGGCTAGCCAACGGGGAGCTGTTTTTT. It encodes CASSYGLANGELFF.

The rearrangement uses TRBV7-2 and TRBJ2-1; 13 bases match TRBD2. The CDR3 length is 14 residues. Trimming removed 2 bases from V and 12 bases from J; junction bases left unmatched: 4. CDR1 and CDR2 from the germline V gene are SGHTA and FQGNSA. CDR3: CASSLTSGGERQFF. DNA of the CDR3: TGTGCCAGCAGCTTAACTAGCGGGGGGGAACGGCAGTTCTTC.

The rearrangement joins TRBV11-3 to TRBJ1-3, with a weak D call TRBD1 (5 bases). V dropped 0 bases and J dropped 1 base, with 13 bases sitting between them. CDR1 is SGHNT, CDR2 YENEEA, per germline. This CDR3 contains 17 residues. The CDR3 spells CASSLDLQGTSGNTIYF. The CDR3 nucleotides are TGTGCCAGCAGCTTAGATCTGCAGGGTACTTCTGGAAACACCATATATTTT.

The J gene is TRBJ2-5, the V gene TRBV6-1; weak D call: TRBD1 (5 bases). Germline CDR1 MNHNS, CDR2 SASEGT. The V end lost 3 bases, the J end lost 2 bases, and 13 bases lay between the germline ends. The length of the CDR3 is 15 residues. CDR3 DNA: TGTGCCAGCAGTGATATTCTGGGGCAGCAAGAGACCCAGTACTTC. The encoded protein is CASSDILGQQETQYF.

J is TRBJ1-6 and V is TRBV19; possible D gene TRBD1, 6 bases. This CDR3 has 14 residues. V was cut by 5 bases and J by 7 bases, with 12 bases left in between. The germline CDR1 and CDR2 sequences are LNHDA and SQIVND (reference sequence). CDR3 sequence reads: CASSWGQTNSPLHF. As DNA, the CDR3 is TGTGCCAGTAGTTGGGGACAAACCAATTCACCCCTCCACTTT.